This T cell receptor beta chain was found in a study of molecular identifiers for immune sequencing clone quantification. For the study at large: Replicates split RNA from approximately 22,000 or 94,000 naive CD8 cells five ways, and the researchers sequenced four portions.

From the PCR reads, TCRdb called clonotypes with MiXCR, one entry per CDR3 protein. The table includes under 800,000 distinct CDR3 sequences, approximately 24% detected once. Study-wide points: Single-cell amounts of spiked Jurkat TCR RNA were reportedly detectable among over 750,000 naive cells.

Comment on this clonotype: The antigen is undetermined. Compared with germline, one end of the junction differs, possibly owing to a read error.

The CDR3 runs 16 residues. The V gene's germline CDR1 is LGHNA and CDR2 YSLEER. The TCR originated in a human donor in good health. Some libraries in this study had Jurkat cell RNA spiked in. The sequenced sample consisted of naive CD8+ T cells from blood, with Jurkat cell RNA spiked in. Subset of the sample: FACS-sorted CD8+CD4-CCR7+CD45RA+ naive T cells. The V call is TRBV4-3, the J call TRBJ2-7; D may match TRBD1 or TRBD2 (7 bases each). CDR3 amino acids: CTSSQYLADRTYEQYF. CDR3 sequence (DNA): TGCACCAGCAGCCAATATCTAGCGGACAGGACCTACGAGCAGTACTTC.